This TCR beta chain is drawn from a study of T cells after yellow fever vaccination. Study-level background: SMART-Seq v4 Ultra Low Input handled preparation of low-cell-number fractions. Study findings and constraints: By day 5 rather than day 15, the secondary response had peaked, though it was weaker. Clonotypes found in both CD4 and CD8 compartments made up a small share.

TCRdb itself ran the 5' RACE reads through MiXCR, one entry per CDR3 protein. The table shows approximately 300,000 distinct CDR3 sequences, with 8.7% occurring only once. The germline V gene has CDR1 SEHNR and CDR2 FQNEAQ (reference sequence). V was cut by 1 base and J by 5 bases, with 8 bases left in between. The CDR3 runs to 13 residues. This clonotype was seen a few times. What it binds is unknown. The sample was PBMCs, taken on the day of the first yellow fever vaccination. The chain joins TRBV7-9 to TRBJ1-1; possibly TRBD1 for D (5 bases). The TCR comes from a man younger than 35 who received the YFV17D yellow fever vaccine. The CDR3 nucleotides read TGTGCCAGCAGCTTAGTTGAGGGGACTGAAGCTTTCTTT. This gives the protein CASSLVEGTEAFF.